One and the same sample provided the 29 T cell receptor beta chains below, sequenced in a study of Tregs in tolerant kidney transplant recipients. Assay used: immunoSEQ multiplex PCR; TCRdb lists only in-frame clones, some missing. Among hundreds of thousands of clones listed, 65% to 85% were seen once. The sequencing input was CD4+ T cells from blood. These receptors were obtained from a human donor in good health.

On this clone: Other DNA sequences in this specimen translate into the identical CDR3. V is TRBV7-3 and J is TRBJ2-5; no firm D call. V gave up 4 bases and J gave up 2 bases, with 8 bases separating them. CDR1 and CDR2 from the germline V gene are SGHTA and FQGTGA. This CDR3 has 13 residues. The CDR3 DNA sequence: TGTGCCAGCAGCTCGTCGATTCAAGAGACCCAGTACTTC. This gives the protein CASSSSIQETQYF.

The CDR3 region has the DNA TGCGCCAGCAGCCCCGGACTAGCGGGGAACAATGAGCAGTTCTTC. This gives the protein CASSPGLAGNNEQFF. This rearrangement joins TRBV10-1 to TRBJ2-1, with 12 bases identical to TRBD2. Unmatched junction bases numbered 5, after V lost 6 bases and J lost 5 bases. CDR3 length: 15 amino acids. Germline V gene lookup returns CDR1 WNHNN and CDR2 SYGVQD (reference sequence).

The V call is TRBV6-6, the J call TRBJ2-3, with D unclear. This CDR3 contains 15 residues. Germline CDR1 and CDR2: MNHNY and SVGAGI (reference sequence). V lost 0 bases to trimming and J lost 2 bases, with 9 bases between them. CDR3 in DNA: TGTGCCAGCAGTTACTCCCCAGGAAACACAGATACGCAGTATTTT. Translation: CASSYSPGNTDTQYF.

The V gene is TRBV7-2, the J gene TRBJ2-3, with D unclear. The CDR3 length is 17 residues. CDR1 is SGHTA and CDR2 is FQGNSA in the germline V gene. V was shortened by 5 bases and J by 0 bases, with 18 bases between the two germline ends. CDR3 bases: TGTGCCAGCAGCCCCCTGACGGGTAGCCGAAGCACAGATACGCAGTATTTT. This gives the protein CASSPLTGSRSTDTQYF. The entire variable domain, with the rest obtained from reference TRBV7-2 and TRBJ2-3, is as follows: GAGVSQSPSNKVTEKGKDVELRCDPISGHTALYWYRQSLGQGLEFLIYFQGNSAPDKSGLPSDRFSAERTGGSVSTLTIQRTQQEDSAVYLCASSPLTGSRSTDTQYFGPGTRLTVL.

This chain links TRBV13 with TRBJ2-1; tentative D call: TRBD2 (6 bases). CDR1 is PRHDT, CDR2 FYEKMQ, per germline (reference sequence). Trimming took 8 bases from V and 1 from J, leaving 15 bases between them. This CDR3 spans 15 amino acids. The CDR3, as DNA: TGTGCCAGCCGGCAGCGGGCAGCGTCCTACAATGAGCAGTTCTTC. Amino acids: CASRQRAASYNEQFF.

This sequence joins TRBV7-9 and TRBJ1-1; D perhaps matches TRBD1 (5 bases). Germline V gene sequence: CDR1 SEHNR, CDR2 FQNEAQ (reference sequence). V was pared by 5 bases and J by 2 bases, with 9 bases between. This CDR3 is built from 13 residues. The DNA of the CDR3 is TGTGCCAGCAGCGCGGGGCCTAACACTGAAGCTTTCTTT. It yields the protein CASSAGPNTEAFF.

The V gene is TRBV10-3, the J gene TRBJ1-1; 7 positions agree with TRBD1. In germline, CDR1 is ENHRY, CDR2 SYGVKD. This CDR3 spans 16 amino acids. V shed 6 bases, J shed 1 base, and the junction held 11 bases outside the gene matches. The CDR3, as DNA: TGTGCCATCAGCAAGGCTGGGACAGACAAGAACACTGAAGCTTTCTTT. Its protein is CAISKAGTDKNTEAFF.

V gene TRBV7-9 combines with J gene TRBJ2-3; 8 bases are shared with TRBD2. With V trimmed by 5 bases and J by 0 bases, 4 bases remained unmatched. Per the germline V gene, CDR1 is SEHNR and CDR2 is FQNEAQ (reference sequence). The CDR3 is 15 residues long. As DNA, the CDR3 is TGTGCCAGCAGCCCCAGCGGGAGAAGCACAGATACGCAGTATTTT. Amino acids: CASSPSGRSTDTQYF.

This rearrangement joins TRBV10-3 to TRBJ1-2, with 8 bases aligning to TRBD1. The germline V gene has CDR1 ENHRY and CDR2 SYGVKD. Trimming at V came to 5 bases and at J to 3 bases, leaving 5 bases not matched to a gene. The CDR3 spans 14 residues. CDR3 in amino acids: CAISIQGEHYGYTF. The CDR3 region has the DNA TGTGCCATCAGTATACAGGGGGAACACTATGGCTACACCTTC.

A note on this clone: One end of the junction does not line up with germline, which may come from a read error. This sample includes further DNA sequences coding for the same CDR3. The DNA for the CDR3 is TGCGCTAGTGGTTTGTCAGGGTCAGATACGCAGTATTTT. Residues: CASGLSGSDTQYF. This rearrangement joins TRBV12-5 to TRBJ2-3; tentatively, D is TRBD1 (5 bases). CDR3 length: 13 amino acids. From germline, CDR1 is LGHNT and CDR2 FRNRAP.

The chain couples TRBV5-1 to TRBJ2-3; TRBD2 is a possible D gene (6 bases). Germline V gene lookup returns CDR1 SGHRS and CDR2 YFSETQ. CDR3 length: 15 amino acids. Trimming shortened V by 0 bases and J by 4 bases, and 12 bases separated the two germline ends. As DNA, the CDR3 is TGCGCCAGCAGCTTGGGGGGGACTTTGGCAGATACGCAGTATTTT. Amino acids: CASSLGGTLADTQYF. Based on the CDR3 plus reference TRBV5-1 and TRBJ2-3, the full variable domain is KAGVTQTPRYLIKTRGQQVTLSCSPISGHRSVSWYQQTPGQGLQFLFEYFSETQRNKGNFPGRFSGRQFSNSRSEMNVSTLELGDSALYLCASSLGGTLADTQYFGPGTRLTVL.

The CDR3 DNA reads TGTGCCAGCAGGACGACTAGTTACAATGAGCAGTTCTTC. Residues: CASRTTSYNEQFF. The J gene is TRBJ2-1, the V gene TRBV6-5; D perhaps matches TRBD2 (6 bases). V was pared by 6 bases and J by 4 bases, with 10 bases between. CDR3 length equals 13 residues. The V gene's germline CDR1 is MNHEY and CDR2 SVGAGI.

This chain's CDR3 is CASSFITGVLNTEAFF. For the CDR3, the DNA is TGCGCCAGCAGCTTCATAACCGGGGTCCTAAACACTGAAGCTTTCTTT. The rearrangement joins TRBV5-1 to TRBJ1-1; D not certain. V lost 2 bases, J lost 2 bases, and 16 bases lay in between. Germline loops: CDR1 SGHRS, CDR2 YFSETQ. CDR3 length equals 16 residues.

The chain joins TRBV11-3 to TRBJ2-5, with TRBD2 matching 9 bases. The CDR3 has 14 residues. With 4 bases clipped from V and 4 bases from J, the junction kept 4 bases outside the gene matches. The germline V gene encodes CDR1 SGHNT and CDR2 YENEEA. The chain's CDR3 is CASSSGTSRETQYF. CDR3 nucleotides: TGTGCCAGCAGCTCCGGGACTAGCAGAGAGACCCAGTACTTC.

V and J are TRBV19 and TRBJ1-1; weak D call: TRBD1 (5 bases). Between the trimmed V and J ends, which lost 6 bases and 1 base, there was a span of 21 bases. CDR3 size: 17 residues. Germline V gene data show CDR1 as LNHDA and CDR2 as SQIVND (reference sequence). CDR3 bases: TGTGCCAGTAGGAAGACAGTAGTGTACGCGGAGAACACTGAAGCTTTCTTT. This gives the protein CASRKTVVYAENTEAFF.

The J gene is TRBJ1-1, the V gene TRBV7-2, with D perhaps matching TRBD1 (5 bases). Germline assignment: CDR1 SGHTA and CDR2 FQGNSA. The V gene lost 5 bases and the J gene lost 10 bases, with 23 bases spanning the gap. The CDR3 covers 15 residues. The CDR3 here is CASSLRGADARGAFF. The CDR3 nucleotides read TGTGCCAGCAGCCTCAGAGGGGCGGACGCTCGGGGAGCTTTCTTT.

The V gene is TRBV19, the J gene TRBJ2-3; 8 nucleotides agree with TRBD2. Germline-derived CDR1 and CDR2 are LNHDA and SQIVND (reference sequence). Germline trimming cut 1 base from V and 5 bases from J; bases unmatched to any gene: 5. CDR3 length: 15 amino acids. The CDR3 here is CASSIGLAFRDTQYF. The CDR3 DNA is TGTGCCAGTAGTATAGGACTAGCGTTCCGAGATACGCAGTATTTT.

This clone has just a few counts. The V call is TRBV6-1, the J call TRBJ1-4; maybe TRBD1 (6 bases). Trimming took 6 bases from V and 3 from J, leaving 14 bases between them. CDR1 MNHNS and CDR2 SASEGT come from the germline V gene. This CDR3 contains 15 residues. CDR3 nucleotides: TGTGCCAGCAGGGCAGGACAGAACTCTAATGAAAAACTGTTTTTT. It is translated as CASRAGQNSNEKLFF.

The chain is built from TRBV7-2 and TRBJ2-5, with 10 bases lining up with TRBD2. Germline loops: CDR1 SGHTA, CDR2 FQGNSA. The trim removed 3 bases at V and 4 bases at J, leaving 5 bases unmatched. This CDR3 contains 15 residues. Here the CDR3 DNA reads TGTGCCAGCAGCTTCAGCGGGGGGGCTTTAGAGACCCAGTACTTC. Encoded protein: CASSFSGGALETQYF.

The chain carries TRBV7-6 and TRBJ1-1; TRBD1 agrees at 8 bases. CDR1 SGHVS and CDR2 FNYEAQ come from the germline V gene. V lost 1 base, J lost 1 base, and 2 bases stayed unmatched. The CDR3 is 15 amino acids. The CDR3 DNA is TGTGCCAGCAGCTTAGTCGGACAGGGGAACACTGAAGCTTTCTTT. Protein sequence: CASSLVGQGNTEAFF.

This clone was seen a few times. Other DNA sequences of this sample code for an identical CDR3. The chain is built from TRBV6-6 and TRBJ1-1; D unclear. V was pared by 6 bases and J by 2 bases, with 10 bases between. Germline assignment: CDR1 MNHNY and CDR2 SVGAGI (reference sequence). The CDR3 loop spans 13 amino acids. DNA of the CDR3: TGTGCCAGCAGATTACAGAAAAACACTGAAGCTTTCTTT. Translated: CASRLQKNTEAFF.

The genes are TRBV13 and TRBJ2-3; D might be TRBD2 (5 bases). The germline gives CDR1 PRHDT, CDR2 FYEKMQ (reference sequence). Trimming took off 5 bases at V and 0 bases at J, with 15 bases between the two ends. This CDR3 has 16 amino acids. In DNA, the CDR3 is TGTGCCAGCAGCGCCCTAGCTGCGACTAGCACAGATACGCAGTATTTT. Translating gives CASSALAATSTDTQYF. Supplemented by reference TRBV13 and TRBJ2-3, the full variable domain reads AAGVIQSPRHLIKEKRETATLKCYPIPRHDTVYWYQQGPGQDPQFLISFYEKMQSDKGSIPDRFSAQQFSDYHSELNMSSLELGDSALYFCASSALAATSTDTQYFGPGTRLTVL.

This clone was seen just once. The chain joins TRBV12-2 to TRBJ2-3; TRBD2, the table's D call, lacks a check against the DNA. TRBV12-2 is a pseudogene segment. This CDR3 spans 15 amino acids. The CDR3 DNA sequence: TGTGCAAGTCGCTTCGGGACTCTTCACACAGATACGCAGTATTTT. This translates into CASRFGTLHTDTQYF.

This clone has only a few counts. The V and J genes are TRBV4-1 and TRBJ2-3; D remains ambiguous. Germline V CDR1 and CDR2: MGHRA, YSYEKL. This CDR3 is 16 amino acids long. Trimming stripped 0 bases from V and 0 bases from J, with 10 bases between. As DNA, the CDR3 is TGCGCCAGCAGCCAAGATAGGCGCTTTAGCACAGATACGCAGTATTTT. Translating gives CASSQDRRFSTDTQYF.

The V gene is TRBV29-1, the J gene TRBJ2-7; D possibly corresponds to TRBD2 (6 bases). Germline V gene lookup returns CDR1 SQVTM and CDR2 ANQGSEA. This CDR3 has 13 residues. V lost 4 bases, J lost 3 bases, and 13 bases lay in between. For the CDR3, the DNA is TGCAGCGTTGTAGCCGGGAGTAACTACGAGCAGTACTTC. Its protein is CSVVAGSNYEQYF.

The table lists this clone with a few counts. V gene TRBV19 combines with J gene TRBJ2-3, with D unresolved. From germline, CDR1 is LNHDA and CDR2 SQIVND (reference sequence). The CDR3 covers 14 residues. The ends were cut back, 3 bases at V and 1 base at J, with 8 bases in the middle. CDR3 nucleotide sequence: TGTGCCAGTAGTATCCAATGGGGCACAGATACGCAGTATTTT. This encodes CASSIQWGTDTQYF.

The gene calls are TRBV5-4 and TRBJ2-5; D is perhaps TRBD2 (5 bases). V was pared by 0 bases and J by 4 bases, with 16 bases between. Germline V gives CDR1 SGHNT, CDR2 YYREEE (reference sequence). The CDR3 has 16 residues. This CDR3 reads CASSLVFPTRIETQYF. As DNA, the CDR3 is TGTGCCAGCAGCTTGGTCTTCCCCACTAGAATAGAGACCCAGTACTTC.

This sequence joins TRBV19 and TRBJ1-2, with 7 bases lining up with TRBD1. V was clipped by 6 bases and J by 5 bases; unmatched bases: 9. Germline V gives CDR1 LNHDA, CDR2 SQIVND (reference sequence). The CDR3 is 14 residues long. CDR3 sequence: CASRRSRDRYGYTF. DNA of the CDR3: TGTGCCAGTAGAAGGTCCCGGGACAGATATGGCTACACCTTC.

This chain connects TRBV5-4 to TRBJ2-7; TRBD2 aligns across 11 bases. Germline CDR1 and CDR2: SGHNT and YYREEE (reference sequence). V lost 0 bases and J lost 5; bases outside the gene matches: 4. The CDR3 loop spans 15 amino acids. DNA of the CDR3: TGTGCCAGCAGCTTGGCACTAGCGGGAGTCCACGAGCAGTACTTC. Protein sequence: CASSLALAGVHEQYF.